Each of the 20 T cell receptor beta chains below was sequenced from the same sample in a study of cytomegalovirus exposure and HLA in healthy donors. PCR amplification relied on 60 Vbeta primers (plus 13 Jbeta primers). Libraries were prepared by immunoSEQ multiplex PCR; TCRdb keeps only in-frame clonotypes and omits some of them. The table lists about 160,000 clones, roughly 84% of them singletons, with roughly 6.5% in the top ten. The specimen sequenced was PBMCs. The receptors here all came from a man aged 50 or older in good health and CMV-seropositive.

This chain uses TRBV5-4 with TRBJ2-5; 14 bases map to TRBD2. Per germline, CDR1 SGHNT and CDR2 YYREEE (reference sequence). The junction had 6 bases not matched to a gene; V was cut back by 4 bases and J by 4 bases. The CDR3 covers 16 residues. The CDR3 DNA reads TGTGCCAGCAGCGGCAGACTAGCGGGGGGGCTAGAGACCCAGTACTTC. This sequence encodes CASSGRLAGGLETQYF.

CDR3 residues: CASSPAQGFLNTGELFF. DNA of the CDR3: TGCGCCAGCAGCCCCGCACAGGGCTTCCTGAACACCGGGGAGCTGTTTTTT. The chain joins TRBV5-1 to TRBJ2-2; tentatively, D is TRBD1 (6 bases). Germline lookup yields CDR1 SGHRS and CDR2 YFSETQ. The V and J ends lost 4 bases and 1 base respectively, with 17 bases between them. The length of the CDR3 is 17 residues.

The chain employs TRBV12-5 and TRBJ1-1; no reliable D call. From germline, CDR1 is LGHNT and CDR2 FRNRAP. This CDR3 has 12 amino acids. The V and J ends lost 4 bases and 1 base respectively, with 4 bases between them. The CDR3 here is CASGSKNTEAFF. DNA of the CDR3: TGTGCTAGTGGTTCAAAGAACACTGAAGCTTTCTTT. Full variable domain (missing parts from reference TRBV12-5 and TRBJ1-1): DARVTQTPRHKVTEMGQEVTMRCQPILGHNTVFWYRQTMMQGLELLAYFRNRAPLDDSGMPKDRFSAEMPDATLATLKIQPSEPRDSAVYFCASGSKNTEAFFGQGTRLTVV.

This chain connects TRBV7-9 to TRBJ2-7; 9 bases match TRBD1. This CDR3 comprises 15 residues. Germline V lookup: CDR1 SEHNR, CDR2 FQNEAQ (reference sequence). CDR3 DNA: TGTTCCAGCAGCACTCCCGGGACAGGGTCCTACGAGCAGTACGTC. This codes for CSSSTPGTGSYEQYV.

The chain combines TRBV5-1 with TRBJ2-7, with TRBD1 identical over 11 bases. Trimming removed 4 bases from V and 4 bases from J; junction bases left unmatched: 7. Germline-derived CDR1 and CDR2 are SGHRS and YFSETQ. This CDR3 is 15 amino acids long. The DNA of the CDR3 is TGCGCCAGCAGCCCCGGACAGGGGGCTGGGTACGAGCAGTACTTC. Encoded protein: CASSPGQGAGYEQYF.

V gene TRBV14 combines with J gene TRBJ2-7; TRBD2 aligns across 9 bases. This CDR3 has 16 residues. The V segment lost 1 base and the J segment 4 bases; nucleotides outside the gene matches: 8. Germline-derived CDR1 and CDR2 are SGHDN and FVKESK. CDR3 amino acids: CASSQGGLAGTYEQYV. The CDR3 nucleotides read TGTGCCAGCAGCCAAGGAGGTCTAGCGGGGACTTACGAGCAGTACGTC.

The chain recombines TRBV28 with TRBJ1-2; TRBD1 matches 11 bases. CDR3 length: 17 amino acids. Germline V gene data show CDR1 as MDHEN and CDR2 as SYDVKM. The V and J ends lost 5 bases and 2 bases, in that order; junction bases with no gene match: 10. The chain's CDR3 is CASSPGQGEYRNYGYTF. The CDR3 DNA reads as TGTGCCAGCAGTCCGGGACAGGGGGAATATAGGAACTATGGCTACACCTTC.

CDR3 bases: TGTGCCATCAGTGAGTCGGGGGCGAATTCACCCCTCCACTTT. Residues: CAISESGANSPLHF. This chain links TRBV10-3 with TRBJ1-6; TRBD1 might be the D (6 bases). The CDR3 contains 14 residues. The germline gives CDR1 ENHRY, CDR2 SYGVKD. Trimming took off 0 bases at V and 7 bases at J, with 7 bases between the two ends.

The rearrangement uses TRBV5-1 and TRBJ2-3; TRBD2 aligns across 7 bases. CDR3 length equals 15 residues. Looked up from germline, CDR1 is SGHRS and CDR2 is YFSETQ. V lost 8 bases, J lost 0 bases, and 9 bases stayed unmatched. The CDR3 loop reads CASSRLAASTDTQYF. For the CDR3, the DNA is TGCGCCAGTAGTCGACTAGCCGCTAGCACAGATACGCAGTATTTT.

In this sample, this clone turned up a few times. This sequence joins TRBV5-6 and TRBJ1-2; D is unresolved. Germline CDR1 and CDR2: SGHDT and YYEEEE. The CDR3 runs to 15 residues. V lost 4 bases, J lost 2 bases, and 15 bases lay in between. The CDR3 is CASSDTPRENYGYTF. In DNA form, the CDR3 reads TGTGCCAGCAGCGATACCCCGCGGGAGAACTATGGCTACACCTTC. The complete variable domain, with remaining parts taken from reference TRBV5-6 and TRBJ1-2, reads DAGVTQSPTHLIKTRGQQVTLRCSPKSGHDTVSWYQQALGQGPQFIFQYYEEEERQRGNFPDRFSGHQFPNYSSELNVNALLLGDSALYLCASSDTPRENYGYTFGSGTRLTVV.

The V call is TRBV5-6, the J call TRBJ1-2; 8 nucleotides agree with TRBD1. This CDR3 comprises 16 residues. Germline V gene lookup returns CDR1 SGHDT and CDR2 YYEEEE. V lost 1 base and J lost 6; bases outside the gene matches: 11. The chain's CDR3 is CASSLWGWTGNHGYTF. In DNA form, the CDR3 reads TGTGCCAGCAGCTTGTGGGGGTGGACAGGGAACCATGGCTACACCTTC.

This chain connects TRBV7-9 to TRBJ1-4, with a possible D match to TRBD1 (6 bases). Germline V gene lookup returns CDR1 SEHNR and CDR2 FQNEAQ (reference sequence). The CDR3 is 13 amino acids. The V gene lost 5 bases and the J gene lost 7 bases, with 11 bases spanning the gap. As DNA, the CDR3 is TGTGCCAGCAGCCAGGGGCAGGGTGAAAAACTGTTTTTT. Translation gives CASSQGQGEKLFF. The whole variable domain, filled in from reference TRBV7-9 and TRBJ1-4, reads DTGVSQNPRHKITKRGQNVTFRCDPISEHNRLYWYRQTLGQGPEFLTYFQNEAQLEKSRLLSDRFSAERPKGSFSTLEIQRTEQGDSAMYLCASSQGQGEKLFFGSGTQLSVL.

CDR3 in amino acids: CSVGQGTNEKLFF. The CDR3 nucleotides read TGCAGCGTTGGTCAGGGCACTAATGAAAAACTGTTTTTT. The gene calls are TRBV29-1 and TRBJ1-4; D perhaps matches TRBD1 (5 bases). Per the germline V gene, CDR1 is SQVTM and CDR2 is ANQGSEA. The ends were cut back, 4 bases at V and 2 bases at J, with 8 bases in the middle. This CDR3 is built from 13 residues.

The chain employs TRBV10-3 and TRBJ1-2, with 8 bases lining up with TRBD1. The V gene end was trimmed by 5 bases and the J gene end by 2 bases; junction bases not matched to a gene: 1. CDR1 ENHRY and CDR2 SYGVKD come from the germline V gene. This CDR3 is built from 13 residues. CDR3 bases: TGTGCCATCAGTACAGGGGGGAACTATGGCTACACCTTC. Translation: CAISTGGNYGYTF.

The sample holds a few counts of this clone. The J gene is TRBJ2-1, the V gene TRBV7-8; the match to TRBD2 covers 7 bases. V was clipped by 3 bases and J by 5 bases; unmatched bases: 4. Germline V CDR1 and CDR2: SGHVS, FQNEAQ. This CDR3 is 14 amino acids long. The CDR3 loop reads CASSLGGEHNEQFF. CDR3 coding DNA: TGTGCCAGCAGCTTGGGGGGGGAGCACAATGAGCAGTTCTTC.

This rearrangement joins TRBV13 to TRBJ1-5; tentatively, D is TRBD1 (5 bases). The CDR3 totals 14 residues. CDR1 is PRHDT and CDR2 is FYEKMQ in the germline V gene (reference sequence). Trimming stripped 5 bases from V and 3 bases from J, with 11 bases between. The CDR3 DNA reads TGTGCCAGCAGCACCGGACAAATCAATCAGCCCCAGCATTTT. This encodes CASSTGQINQPQHF.

CDR3 region: CASSLIGRGEQYV. The CDR3 DNA reads as TGTGCCAGCAGCTTGATAGGTCGGGGTGAGCAGTACGTC. The chain links TRBV11-2 to TRBJ2-7; D possibly corresponds to TRBD2 (5 bases). The length of the CDR3 is 13 residues. In germline, CDR1 is SGHAT, CDR2 FQNNGV. V was clipped by 3 bases and J by 7 bases, with 13 bases between them.

The chain recombines TRBV13 with TRBJ2-1, with TRBD1 matching over 10 bases. With V trimmed by 3 bases and J by 8 bases, 10 bases remained unmatched. The CDR3 has 16 amino acids. Germline V CDR1 and CDR2: PRHDT, FYEKMQ (reference sequence). CDR3 coding DNA: TGTGCCAGCAGCTTCACCTTGGGACAGGGGACACATGAGCAGTTCTTC. Protein: CASSFTLGQGTHEQFF.

The V gene is TRBV6-1, the J gene TRBJ1-5; D is perhaps TRBD1 (5 bases). CDR3 length: 13 residues. Per the germline V gene, CDR1 is MNHNS and CDR2 is SASEGT. The ends were cut back, 6 bases at V and 7 bases at J, with 13 bases in the middle. The CDR3 region has the DNA TGTGCCAGCAGAGGCAGGGATTGGCAGCCCCAGCATTTT. This encodes CASRGRDWQPQHF.

V is TRBV2 and J is TRBJ2-5; tentatively, D is TRBD2 (6 bases). V was cut by 3 bases and J by 0 bases, with 14 bases left in between. Germline V gene lookup returns CDR1 SNHLY and CDR2 FYNNEI. The CDR3 sequence is 16 residues long. CDR3 in amino acids: CASSDSGSRYQETQYF. Written as DNA, the CDR3 is TGTGCCAGCAGTGATAGCGGCAGTCGTTACCAAGAGACCCAGTACTTC.